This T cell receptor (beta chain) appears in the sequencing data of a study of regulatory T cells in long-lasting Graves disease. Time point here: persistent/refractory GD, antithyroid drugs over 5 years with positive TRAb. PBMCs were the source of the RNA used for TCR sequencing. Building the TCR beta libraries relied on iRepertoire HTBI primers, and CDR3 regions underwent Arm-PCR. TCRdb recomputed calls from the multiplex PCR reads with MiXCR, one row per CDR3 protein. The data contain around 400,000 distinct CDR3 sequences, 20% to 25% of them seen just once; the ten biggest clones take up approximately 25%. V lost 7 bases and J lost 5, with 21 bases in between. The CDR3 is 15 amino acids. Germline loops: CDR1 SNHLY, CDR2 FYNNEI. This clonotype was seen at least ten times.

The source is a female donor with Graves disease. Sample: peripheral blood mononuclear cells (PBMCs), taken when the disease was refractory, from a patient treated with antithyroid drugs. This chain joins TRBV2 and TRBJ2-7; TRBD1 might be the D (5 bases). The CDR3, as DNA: TGTGCCAGCACTGTCCAGGGCCTAAATCCCCACGAGCAGTACTTC. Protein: CASTVQGLNPHEQYF.